The rows below give T cell receptor beta chains drawn from one sample of a study of blood T cells in healthy people across ages. TCRdb reprocessed the 5' RACE reads with MiXCR, giving one entry per CDR3 protein. This table has approximately 850,000 distinct CDR3 sequences, approximately 48% appearing once. What was sequenced was blood. The receptors were gathered from a man aged 55 to 70 in good health. CDR3s include the opening cysteine and the closing phenylalanine or tryptophan. The order of the fields is clone size, J gene, V gene, D gene, CDR3 DNA, CDR3 protein. The D gene is left open where the match is weak. Rows may omit the clone size; those that give it use once, few, many or a size class.

clone_size: .
j_call: TRBJ1-2
v_call: TRBV12-3/TRBV12-4
d_call: TRBD1
cdr3_nt: TGTGCCAGCACCGGACAGGGGACTGGGGGCTACACCTTC
cdr3_aa: CASTGQGTGGYTF

clone_size: few
j_call: TRBJ2-5
v_call: TRBV5-1
d_call: .
cdr3_nt: TGCGCCAGCAGCAGGGGTGGGCAAGCACAAGAGACCCAGTACTTC
cdr3_aa: CASSRGGQAQETQYF

clone_size: .
j_call: TRBJ1-6
v_call: TRBV3-1
d_call: .
cdr3_nt: TGTGCCAGCAGCCGGGTGGGGGGTAATTCACCCCTCCACTTT
cdr3_aa: CASSRVGGNSPLHF

clone_size: .
j_call: TRBJ1-2
v_call: TRBV6-2/TRBV6-3
d_call: .
cdr3_nt: TGTGCCAGCGGACAAGACAGTACGTATGGCTACACCTTC
cdr3_aa: CASGQDSTYGYTF

clone_size: .
j_call: TRBJ1-1
v_call: TRBV28
d_call: TRBD1
cdr3_nt: TGTGCCAGCAGTCTTACAGGGGGCGCGGGGAACACTAAAGCTTTCTTT
cdr3_aa: CASSLTGGAGNTKAFF

clone_size: .
j_call: TRBJ2-3
v_call: TRBV3-1
d_call: .
cdr3_nt: TGTGCCAGCAGCCAAGGCTCTATCCGAGATACGCAGTATTTT
cdr3_aa: CASSQGSIRDTQYF

clone_size: .
j_call: TRBJ2-7
v_call: TRBV6-5
d_call: .
cdr3_nt: TGTGCCAGCAGTTACAGTCTAAAAATCGGGCAGGGGTCAGGGGAGCAGTACTTC
cdr3_aa: CASSYSLKIGQGSGEQYF

clone_size: .
j_call: TRBJ2-3
v_call: TRBV25-1
d_call: TRBD2
cdr3_nt: TGTGCCAGCAGTGAAAACTTGGTTGTGGATAGCGGGAGGGCAGATACGCAGTATTTT
cdr3_aa: CASSENLVVDSGRADTQYF

clone_size: few
j_call: TRBJ2-7
v_call: TRBV4-3
d_call: .
cdr3_nt: TGCGCCAGCAGCCAAGATCGGATCGGTTCTTCTTACGAGCAGTACTTC
cdr3_aa: CASSQDRIGSSYEQYF

clone_size: few
j_call: TRBJ2-3
v_call: TRBV15
d_call: TRBD2
cdr3_nt: TGTGCCACCAGCAGGGGACTAGCGGGGAGCACAGATACGCAGTATTTT
cdr3_aa: CATSRGLAGSTDTQYF

clone_size: .
j_call: TRBJ1-4
v_call: TRBV20-1
d_call: .
cdr3_nt: TGCAGTGCTAGTCCTCGGGTACGGGGAGAAGATGAAAAACTGTTTTTT
cdr3_aa: CSASPRVRGEDEKLFF

clone_size: few
j_call: TRBJ2-7
v_call: TRBV20-1
d_call: .
cdr3_nt: TGCAGTGCGCCGACAGCCTACGAGCAGTACTTC
cdr3_aa: CSAPTAYEQYF

clone_size: .
j_call: TRBJ1-4
v_call: TRBV7-9
d_call: .
cdr3_nt: TGTGCCAGCAGCTTAGTCCCACGGCTTAGGGAAAAACTGTTTTTT
cdr3_aa: CASSLVPRLREKLFF

clone_size: few
j_call: TRBJ1-4
v_call: TRBV9
d_call: TRBD1
cdr3_nt: TGTGCCAGCAGCGTAGAGGGGACAGACAATGAAAAACTGTTTTTT
cdr3_aa: CASSVEGTDNEKLFF

clone_size: few
j_call: TRBJ1-2
v_call: TRBV5-1
d_call: .
cdr3_nt: TGCGCCAGCAGCCCTGGGACAAAGGACGGCTACACCTTC
cdr3_aa: CASSPGTKDGYTF

clone_size: .
j_call: TRBJ2-7
v_call: TRBV4-2
d_call: TRBD2
cdr3_nt: TGTGCCAGCAGCCAAGATGTACTAGCGGGGGAGCAGTACTTC
cdr3_aa: CASSQDVLAGEQYF

clone_size: .
j_call: TRBJ2-7
v_call: TRBV3-1
d_call: TRBD1
cdr3_nt: TGTGCCAGCAGCAAAGGGGCAGGGGGTCGCAACGAGCAGTACTTC
cdr3_aa: CASSKGAGGRNEQYF

clone_size: few
j_call: TRBJ2-1
v_call: TRBV5-5
d_call: TRBD2
cdr3_nt: TGTGCCAGCAGCATTTTAGAGCGGGGCGGGAACAATGAGCAGTTCTTC
cdr3_aa: CASSILERGGNNEQFF

clone_size: .
j_call: TRBJ1-1
v_call: TRBV10-3
d_call: .
cdr3_nt: TGTGCCATCAGTGACAGGGTGGTTTCTGAAGCTTTCTTT
cdr3_aa: CAISDRVVSEAFF

clone_size: .
j_call: TRBJ2-7
v_call: TRBV7-9
d_call: TRBD1
cdr3_nt: TGTGCCAGCAGCTTCCGACCGGGACAGGCTCCCTGCGAGCAGTACTTC
cdr3_aa: CASSFRPGQAPCEQYF

clone_size: few
j_call: TRBJ2-5
v_call: TRBV12-3/TRBV12-4
d_call: TRBD2
cdr3_nt: TGTGCCAGCAGTCTCCGGGGGGGTGGTGGTGAGACCCAGTACTTC
cdr3_aa: CASSLRGGGGETQYF

clone_size: .
j_call: TRBJ1-2
v_call: TRBV30
d_call: .
cdr3_nt: TGTGCCTGGACCAAACATGATTCTGACGGCGCTAACTATGGCTACACCTTC
cdr3_aa: CAWTKHDSDGANYGYTF

clone_size: .
j_call: TRBJ1-4
v_call: TRBV29-1
d_call: .
cdr3_nt: TGCAGCGTCCCAGGATTGGGTGAAAAACTGTTTTTT
cdr3_aa: CSVPGLGEKLFF

clone_size: .
j_call: TRBJ2-3
v_call: TRBV10-3
d_call: .
cdr3_nt: TGTGCCATCAGGGGGTGGAAAGCCACAGATACGCAGTATTTT
cdr3_aa: CAIRGWKATDTQYF

clone_size: .
j_call: TRBJ2-6
v_call: TRBV20-1
d_call: .
cdr3_nt: TGCAGTGCTAGCCTCGGTAACTCTGGGGCCAACGTCCTGACTTTC
cdr3_aa: CSASLGNSGANVLTF

clone_size: .
j_call: TRBJ2-7
v_call: TRBV15
d_call: TRBD1
cdr3_nt: TGTGCCGCCAGCACAGGGGAGTCCTACGAGCAGTACTTC
cdr3_aa: CAASTGESYEQYF

clone_size: .
j_call: TRBJ1-2
v_call: TRBV15
d_call: TRBD1
cdr3_nt: TGTGCCACCAGCAGAGAATCGACAGGGGGAGTCGGCTACACCTTC
cdr3_aa: CATSRESTGGVGYTF

clone_size: few
j_call: TRBJ2-1
v_call: TRBV6-6
d_call: TRBD2
cdr3_nt: TGTGCCAGCAGTTACGCTAGCGGGGGATACAATGAGCAGTTCTTC
cdr3_aa: CASSYASGGYNEQFF

clone_size: .
j_call: TRBJ2-2
v_call: TRBV14
d_call: .
cdr3_nt: TGTGCCAGCACCTCAAACTGGGGGGCTCGTGACGGGGAGCTGTTTTTT
cdr3_aa: CASTSNWGARDGELFF

clone_size: few
j_call: TRBJ1-4
v_call: TRBV20-1
d_call: .
cdr3_nt: TGCAGTGCTAGAGTTCGGCACACTAATGAAAAACTGTTTTTT
cdr3_aa: CSARVRHTNEKLFF

clone_size: few
j_call: TRBJ2-7
v_call: TRBV7-2
d_call: TRBD1
cdr3_nt: TGTGCCAGCAGCTCACGCCTTGGACAGGGCGAGCAGTACTTC
cdr3_aa: CASSSRLGQGEQYF

clone_size: .
j_call: TRBJ1-2
v_call: TRBV4-1
d_call: TRBD1
cdr3_nt: TGCGCCAGCAGCCTGGGGACAGGATCCGCCTCTGGCTACACCTTC
cdr3_aa: CASSLGTGSASGYTF

clone_size: few
j_call: TRBJ2-1
v_call: TRBV15
d_call: TRBD2
cdr3_nt: TGTGCCACCAGCCCGACTAGCGGGGTCAATGAGCAGTTCTTC
cdr3_aa: CATSPTSGVNEQFF

clone_size: .
j_call: TRBJ2-7
v_call: TRBV5-4
d_call: .
cdr3_nt: TGTGCCAGCAGCTTGTCTTCGCAACGCAGCTACAAATACGAGCAGTACTTC
cdr3_aa: CASSLSSQRSYKYEQYF

clone_size: .
j_call: TRBJ1-1
v_call: TRBV9
d_call: .
cdr3_nt: TGTGCCAGCAGCGTAGCTGGGGATCTGGGCACTGAAGCTTTCTTT
cdr3_aa: CASSVAGDLGTEAFF

clone_size: .
j_call: TRBJ2-5
v_call: TRBV3-1
d_call: TRBD1
cdr3_nt: TGCGCCAGCAGCCAAGGCGGACAGGGGGATCAAGAGACCCAGTACTTC
cdr3_aa: CASSQGGQGDQETQYF